These 5 T cell receptor beta chains were sequenced from one sample in a study of blood T cell repertoires in COVID-19. This table comes from immunoSEQ multiplex PCR, and its TCRdb copy is limited to in-frame clones, with some not included. The repertoire holds about 280,000 clones, with roughly 89% as singletons. The source material was PBMCs or T cells enriched from blood (not recorded which). The receptors come from a woman aged 18 to 35 with acute COVID-19.

This rearrangement joins TRBV10-2 to TRBJ2-7, with TRBD2 matching over 8 bases. The CDR3 sequence is 16 residues long. Germline lookup yields CDR1 WSHSY and CDR2 SAAADI. V was pared by 4 bases and J by 2 bases, with 10 bases of the junction left unmatched. The CDR3 loop reads CASSGAGVIPAYEQYF. The CDR3 DNA follows: TGCGCCAGCAGTGGAGCGGGAGTAATCCCCGCCTACGAGCAGTACTTC.

The V gene is TRBV19, the J gene TRBJ2-5, with 8 bases fitting TRBD1. CDR3 length equals 16 residues. With 1 base clipped from V and 5 bases from J, the junction kept 9 bases outside the gene matches. Germline V lookup: CDR1 LNHDA, CDR2 SQIVND (reference sequence). The CDR3, as DNA: TGTGCCAGTAGTATAGGAATGGGCAGGGGGCAGGAGACCCAGTACTTC. This codes for CASSIGMGRGQETQYF.

The chain joins TRBV18 to TRBJ1-3; possibly TRBD1 for D (5 bases). Germline V gives CDR1 KGHSH, CDR2 LQKENI. This CDR3 contains 16 residues. Between the trimmed V and J ends, which lost 2 bases and 0 bases, there was a span of 11 bases. In nucleotides, the CDR3 is TGTGCCAGCTCACCAACGACAGTTCTCTCTGGAAACACCATATATTTT. Residues: CASSPTTVLSGNTIYF.

The genes are TRBV4-1 and TRBJ2-7; TRBD1 matches 11 bases. J was trimmed by 7 bases and V by 3 bases; bases with no gene match: 11. The CDR3 is 16 residues long. The germline gives CDR1 MGHRA, CDR2 YSYEKL. The CDR3 bases are TGCGCCAGCAGCCAGGGTATTGGACAGGGGGCGGGAGAGCAGTACTTC. Its protein is CASSQGIGQGAGEQYF.

This clone was found many times. The chain has TRBV5-1 and TRBJ1-2; maybe TRBD1 (6 bases). V was cut by 3 bases and J by 8 bases, with 17 bases left in between. Germline CDR1 is SGHRS and CDR2 is YFSETQ. The CDR3 is made up of 14 amino acids. The chain's CDR3 is CASSYSQGSEGYTF. The CDR3 bases are TGCGCCAGCAGCTACTCACAGGGAAGTGAGGGCTACACCTTC.